Below are 23 T cell receptor beta chains sequenced from a single sample in a study of blood T cell repertoires in COVID-19. Method: immunoSEQ multiplex PCR; TCRdb's copy keeps in-frame clones and lacks some. Of about 530,000 clones in the sample, about 89% were seen once. The specimen sequenced was peripheral blood. The receptors derive from a woman aged 45-65 years with COVID-19, enrolled during active disease.

V is TRBV10-3 and J is TRBJ2-2, with TRBD1 identical over 10 bases. The CDR3 is made up of 14 amino acids. Germline V CDR1 and CDR2: ENHRY, SYGVKD. V dropped 7 bases and J dropped 6; count of bases not matched to a gene: 5. CDR3 sequence reads: CAITGTGAPGELFF. CDR3 coding DNA: TGTGCCATCACTGGGACAGGGGCTCCCGGGGAGCTGTTTTTT.

The chain links TRBV29-1 to TRBJ1-1; no definite D call. The CDR3 covers 12 residues. The ends were cut back, 3 bases at V and 6 bases at J, with 11 bases in the middle. In germline, CDR1 is SQVTM, CDR2 ANQGSEA. CDR3 residues: CSVDHGMAEAFF. The CDR3 region has the DNA TGCAGCGTTGATCATGGCATGGCTGAAGCTTTCTTT.

This chain connects TRBV7-9 to TRBJ1-2, with D perhaps TRBD1 (6 bases). Germline-derived CDR1 and CDR2 are SEHNR and FQNEAQ (reference sequence). There are 13 residues in the CDR3. V lost 1 base and J lost 8, with 11 bases in between. The CDR3 nucleotides are TGTGCCAGCAGCTTAGGGGACAAGAGCGGCTACACCTTC. Translating gives CASSLGDKSGYTF.

The chain recombines TRBV19 with TRBJ1-5; TRBD1 agrees at 7 bases. Per the germline V gene, CDR1 is LNHDA and CDR2 is SQIVND (reference sequence). The CDR3 is 15 amino acids. The V gene end was trimmed by 5 bases and the J gene end by 5 bases; junction bases not matched to a gene: 9. The CDR3 DNA sequence: TGTGCCAGTAGTGGACAGGCGGGAAACGATCAGCCCCAGCATTTT. Protein sequence: CASSGQAGNDQPQHF.

This clone was observed a few times. The chain uses TRBV7-9 and TRBJ1-6; weak D call: TRBD1 (5 bases). Per the germline V gene, CDR1 is SEHNR and CDR2 is FQNEAQ (reference sequence). CDR3 length: 13 residues. Trimming left V 11 bases short and J 7 bases short, with 15 bases between. The CDR3 sequence: CAAKTAQNSPLHF. The CDR3 DNA is TGTGCCGCAAAGACAGCCCAAAATTCACCCCTCCACTTT. Based on the CDR3 plus reference TRBV7-9 and TRBJ1-6, the full variable domain is DTGVSQNPRHKITKRGQNVTFRCDPISEHNRLYWYRQTLGQGPEFLTYFQNEAQLEKSRLLSDRFSAERPKGSFSTLEIQRTEQGDSAMYLCAAKTAQNSPLHFGNGTRLTVT.

The chain employs TRBV5-1 and TRBJ2-1; 7 nucleotides agree with TRBD1. Germline CDR1 is SGHRS and CDR2 is YFSETQ. The CDR3 runs 13 residues. The ends lost 4 bases at V and 7 bases at J; junction bases unmatched: 5. The chain's CDR3 is CASSLDRENEQFF. In nucleotides, the CDR3 is TGCGCCAGCAGCCTAGACAGGGAGAATGAGCAGTTCTTC.

V usage is TRBV9 and J usage is TRBJ1-2; the D gene is possibly TRBD1 (6 bases). The V end was cut by 3 bases, the J end by 8 bases, with 17 bases between. The germline CDR1 and CDR2 sequences are SGDLS and YYNGEE. CDR3 length equals 14 residues. This chain's CDR3 is CASSETSSRGGYTF. CDR3 bases: TGTGCCAGCAGCGAGACCAGTTCAAGGGGGGGCTACACCTTC.

The chain has TRBV20-1 and TRBJ1-2, with D possibly being TRBD1 (6 bases). There are 11 residues in the CDR3. Trimming took 6 bases from V and 7 from J, leaving 12 bases between them. The germline V gene encodes CDR1 DFQATT and CDR2 SNEGSKA (reference sequence). CDR3 sequence (DNA): TGCAGTGCCGACCGGGGGGCTGGCTACACCTTC. Its translation is CSADRGAGYTF.

J is TRBJ1-6 and V is TRBV5-1, with 8 bases identical to TRBD1. Germline loops: CDR1 SGHRS, CDR2 YFSETQ. V dropped 4 bases and J dropped 6; count of bases not matched to a gene: 3. CDR3 size: 14 residues. The CDR3 bases are TGCGCCAGCAGCCCGGACAGGGCTAATTCACCCCTCCACTTT. Residues: CASSPDRANSPLHF. The complete variable domain, with remaining parts taken from reference TRBV5-1 and TRBJ1-6, reads KAGVTQTPRYLIKTRGQQVTLSCSPISGHRSVSWYQQTPGQGLQFLFEYFSETQRNKGNFPGRFSGRQFSNSRSEMNVSTLELGDSALYLCASSPDRANSPLHFGNGTRLTVT.

V is TRBV10-3 and J is TRBJ1-2, with 8 bases matching TRBD1. Germline V gene lookup returns CDR1 ENHRY and CDR2 SYGVKD. After removal of 7 bases from V and 6 bases from J, the junction contained 10 bases not matched to a gene. The CDR3 is made up of 14 amino acids. The CDR3 nucleotides are TGTGCCATCACCTCGGAGGACAGGGTGCATGGCTACACCTTC. Translating it yields CAITSEDRVHGYTF.

This sequence joins TRBV19 and TRBJ1-1; D unresolved. CDR3 length: 12 residues. The germline CDR1 and CDR2 sequences are LNHDA and SQIVND (reference sequence). Trimming pared 4 bases from V and 11 bases from J, leaving 14 bases between. This CDR3 reads CASSTRDNDAFF. The CDR3 nucleotides are TGTGCCAGTAGTACTCGAGACAACGATGCTTTCTTT.

V gene TRBV11-2 combines with J gene TRBJ2-5, with 7 bases that match TRBD1. Trimming cost V 5 bases and J 1 base; bases outside gene matches: 13. Germline lookup yields CDR1 SGHAT and CDR2 FQNNGV. CDR3 length: 17 residues. CDR3 protein: CASSHYRYRGAQETQYF. The CDR3 DNA is TGTGCCAGCAGCCACTACCGATACAGGGGAGCCCAAGAGACCCAGTACTTC.

The chain is built from TRBV7-3 and TRBJ1-4; 9 bases map to TRBD1. Germline CDR1 and CDR2: SGHTA and FQGTGA. CDR3 length: 16 amino acids. After removal of 10 bases from V and 0 bases from J, the junction contained 9 bases not matched to a gene. CDR3 bases: TGTGCCATACAGGGGGCCATTCCTGCAACTAATGAAAAACTGTTTTTT. This codes for CAIQGAIPATNEKLFF.

J is TRBJ2-1 and V is TRBV27; 8 positions agree with TRBD2. The V gene's germline CDR1 is MNHEY and CDR2 SMNVEV (reference sequence). V was clipped by 6 bases and J by 1 base; unmatched bases: 11. The CDR3 is 17 residues long. This chain's CDR3 is CASRGLVGDRSYNEQFF. The CDR3 DNA is TGTGCCAGCAGGGGACTAGTCGGGGATAGGTCCTACAATGAGCAGTTCTTC.

The chain couples TRBV6-1 to TRBJ2-1; D gene unclear. Trimming removed 1 base from V and 6 bases from J, with 7 bases in between. CDR3 size: 13 residues. Per the germline V gene, CDR1 is MNHNS and CDR2 is SASEGT. Here the CDR3 DNA reads TGTGCCAGCAGTGAAGGTCAGATCAATGAGCAGTTCTTC. It encodes CASSEGQINEQFF.

This chain joins TRBV28 and TRBJ1-5; a weak D match, TRBD1 (6 bases). Deletions cut 3 bases from V and 2 bases from J, with 17 bases between. The germline CDR1 and CDR2 sequences are MDHEN and SYDVKM. The CDR3 runs 17 residues. CDR3 protein: CASSLGDGGQGNQPQHF. The CDR3 DNA follows: TGTGCCAGCAGTTTGGGGGATGGGGGCCAAGGCAATCAGCCCCAGCATTTT.

This clone was seen just once. This chain links TRBV11-1 with TRBJ2-1; 7 bases agree with TRBD2. Germline CDR1 and CDR2: SGHAT and FQDESV (reference sequence). After removal of 4 bases from V and 7 bases from J, the junction contained 13 bases not matched to a gene. The CDR3 is 16 residues long. CDR3 DNA: TGTGCCAGCAGCTGGGGTACGGGCGGGGGTGAAAATGAGCAGTTCTTC. Translation gives CASSWGTGGGENEQFF.

The chain recombines TRBV6-5 with TRBJ2-7, with D possibly TRBD1 on 6 matching bases. CDR3 length equals 14 residues. CDR1 is MNHEY and CDR2 is SVGAGI in the germline V gene. Trimming removed 6 bases at V and 3 bases at J, with 15 bases between. The CDR3 protein is CASRRGQASYEQYF. Here the CDR3 DNA reads TGTGCCAGCAGACGGGGACAAGCAAGCTACGAGCAGTACTTC.

The chain couples TRBV5-8 to TRBJ1-2; D is possibly TRBD1 (6 bases). Trimming stripped 1 base from V and 5 bases from J, with 12 bases between. Germline CDR1 reads SGHTS; CDR2 reads YDEGEE. This CDR3 region has 14 residues. CDR3 nucleotide sequence: TGTGCCAGCAGCTTGTCACCCGGGACATATGGCTACACCTTC. Translation: CASSLSPGTYGYTF.

The genes are TRBV18 and TRBJ1-2; 8 bases are shared with TRBD1. Germline trimming cut 0 bases from V and 4 bases from J; bases unmatched to any gene: 7. Germline V gene lookup returns CDR1 KGHSH and CDR2 LQKENI. The CDR3 extends over 16 amino acids. The CDR3: CASSPPTGGTLYGYTF. As DNA, the CDR3 is TGTGCCAGCTCACCACCAACAGGGGGTACCCTCTATGGCTACACCTTC.

This sequence joins TRBV5-1 and TRBJ2-7; D may be TRBD2 (6 bases). Trimming shortened V by 4 bases and J by 4 bases, and 21 bases separated the two germline ends. There are 16 residues in the CDR3. Germline V CDR1 and CDR2: SGHRS, YFSETQ. The CDR3 DNA reads as TGCGCCAGCAGCCCTGGGGGAGGTATTAGGTCTTACGAGCAGTACTTC. This encodes CASSPGGGIRSYEQYF.

V usage is TRBV30 and J usage is TRBJ1-1; no clear D. Trimming cost V 0 bases and J 3 bases, with 5 bases left between them. The V gene's germline CDR1 is GTSNPN and CDR2 SVGIG (reference sequence). The CDR3 spans 12 residues. CDR3 nucleotide sequence: TGTGCCTGGAGTGTCTCCCACACTGAAGCTTTCTTT. Translated: CAWSVSHTEAFF.

CDR3 bases: TGTGCCAGCAGCGTAGGGGACAGAACAGACTATAATTCACCCCTCCACTTT. It codes for CASSVGDRTDYNSPLHF. The chain employs TRBV9 and TRBJ1-6; 7 bases line up with TRBD1. V was pared by 0 bases and J by 3 bases, with 6 bases of the junction left unmatched. The CDR3 loop spans 17 amino acids. Germline values: CDR1 SGDLS, CDR2 YYNGEE.